These 5 T cell receptor beta chains were all obtained from the same sample, sequenced in a study of beta chain features in type 1 diabetes (dated by TCRdb to the late 2010s). Library method: the immunoSEQ multiplex PCR assay. The entire amount of isolated RNA was reverse transcribed using the High Capacity cDNA Reverse Transcription Kit, so the sequenced TCRB transcripts were expressed ones. Imported from immuneACCESS, the table was reduced by TCRdb to in-frame sequences with V and J called. These copies leave out some clones; in studies compared against another copy, an unresolved V gene accounts for under half, and the cause of the remainder is not known. Here the sample has 150,000 to 180,000 clones; over 8.5% occur a single time. The ten largest clones capture about 2% of the sample. The sequencing sample was made of central memory CD4+ T cells from blood. The receptors originated from a man younger than 30 in good health.

The V gene is TRBV29-1, the J gene TRBJ2-7; TRBD1 matches 8 bases. V was clipped by 4 bases and J by 5 bases; unmatched bases: 7. Per germline, CDR1 SQVTM and CDR2 ANQGSEA. This CDR3 spans 13 amino acids. CDR3 nucleotide sequence: TGCAGCGTTGCCGACAGGGGTTGGGACGAGCAGTACTTC. Its protein is CSVADRGWDEQYF.

This chain joins TRBV11-3 and TRBJ2-5, with a tentative D call TRBD1 (5 bases). Germline V gives CDR1 SGHNT, CDR2 YENEEA. There are 13 residues in the CDR3. V gave up 1 base and J gave up 6 bases, with 9 bases separating them. The CDR3 region is CASSLGGEKTQYF. DNA for the CDR3: TGTGCCAGCAGCTTAGGGGGCGAGAAGACCCAGTACTTC.

A few counts support this clone. The chain has TRBV30 and TRBJ1-6; no clear D gene. The V gene's germline CDR1 is GTSNPN and CDR2 SVGIG (reference sequence). Trimming shortened V by 4 bases and J by 5 bases, and 6 bases separated the two germline ends. There are 12 residues in the CDR3. Here the CDR3 reads CAWTINNSPLHF. In DNA form, the CDR3 reads TGTGCCTGGACAATTAATAATTCACCCCTCCACTTT. The variable domain in full, completed from reference TRBV30 and TRBJ1-6, reads SQTIHQWPATLVQPVGSPLSLECTVEGTSNPNLYWYRQAAGRGLQLLFYSVGIGQISSEVPQNLSASRPQDRQFILSSKKLLLSDSGFYLCAWTINNSPLHFGNGTRLTVT.

This clone was seen only a few times. The V and J genes are TRBV19 and TRBJ1-2; D is unclear. CDR1 is LNHDA and CDR2 is SQIVND in the germline V gene (reference sequence). Deletions cut 3 bases from V and 1 base from J, with 12 bases between. The CDR3 spans 15 residues. The CDR3 protein is CASSISGMNNYGYTF. CDR3 sequence (DNA): TGTGCCAGTAGTATCTCAGGCATGAATAACTATGGCTACACCTTC.

This chain joins TRBV6-6 and TRBJ2-7; the match to TRBD1 covers 11 bases. Germline lookup yields CDR1 MNHNY and CDR2 SVGAGI (reference sequence). This CDR3 contains 15 residues. V shed 0 bases and J 5 bases; nucleotides not matched to a gene: 3. The chain's CDR3 is CASSYSWTGGNEQYF. CDR3 nucleotides: TGTGCCAGCAGTTACTCATGGACAGGGGGCAACGAGCAGTACTTC.